Listed below are T cell receptor beta chains from one sample, sequenced in a study of CD8+ T cells in alopecia areata. Profiling relied on immunoSEQ multiplex PCR, and the TCRdb table lists in-frame clones only, not all of them. The sample yields about 190,000 clones, roughly three fifths seen once. Sequencing used CD4+ T cells sorted from blood, obtained at week 4, from a patient treated with tofacitinib. The receptors derive from a human donor with alopecia areata. CDR3s leave out the opening cysteine and the closing phenylalanine or tryptophan. D genes are given only for firm matches.

. | TRBJ2-2 | TRBV4-1 | ASSHVTGFDTGELF
TRBD1 | TRBJ1-1 | TRBV7-6 | ASSPGTGGTEAF
. | TRBJ2-3 | TRBV29-1 | SVERDLLERGTQY
TRBD2 | TRBJ2-2 | TRBV30 | AWSVLAGAGELF
. | TRBJ2-3 | TRBV29-1 | SVEGQTGTDTQY
. | TRBJ1-5 | TRBV7-8 | ASSLVPRGRSNQPQH
. | TRBJ1-1 | TRBV29-1 | SADHTNTEAF
. | TRBJ1-1 | TRBV14 | ASSQGPRTEAF
. | TRBJ2-5 | TRBV7-7 | ASSPPGSAKETQY
TRBD1 | TRBJ2-5 | TRBV11-2 | ASRWTGGKKTQY
. | TRBJ1-2 | TRBV29-1 | SVEGGHEGYT
TRBD2 | TRBJ2-5 | TRBV5-4 | ASSLGGSGRAPRRETQY
. | TRBJ2-7 | TRBV5-1 | ASSLSPGETGEQY
. | TRBJ1-2 | TRBV7-9 | ASSLIRPGPYGYT
TRBD2 | TRBJ2-1 | TRBV29-1 | SVSLAVRWGEQF
. | TRBJ1-1 | TRBV18 | ASSLGGENTEAF
. | TRBJ2-3 | TRBV5-1 | ASSFGGATDTQY
. | TRBJ2-1 | TRBV27 | ASSLEARYEQF
. | TRBJ2-3 | TRBV29-1 | SVRDGTDTQY
TRBD2 | TRBJ2-1 | TRBV20-1 | SAGGGYEQF
TRBD1 | TRBJ1-1 | TRBV9 | ASSVVGDRGSEAF
TRBD2 | TRBJ2-5 | TRBV19 | ASSPPSGRKETQY
. | TRBJ1-2 | TRBV29-1 | SVARSDYGYT
. | TRBJ2-7 | TRBV10-3 | AISGQGGYEQY
. | TRBJ2-5 | TRBV20-1 | SARTGETQY
TRBD2 | TRBJ2-7 | TRBV6-5 | ASKGTSKGEEQY
. | TRBJ1-1 | TRBV29-1 | SVRDGRESAEAF
TRBD1 | TRBJ2-5 | TRBV2 | ASSSDRGRYQETQY
. | TRBJ2-5 | TRBV28 | ASSLGGRQETQY
. | TRBJ1-1 | TRBV30 | AWSVVRGGAF
. | TRBJ1-1 | TRBV29-1 | SGQDTEAF
. | TRBJ2-7 | TRBV29-1 | SARGGTSGYEQY
TRBD1 | TRBJ1-2 | TRBV30 | AWRDDRGYGYT
. | TRBJ2-7 | TRBV28 | ASSPPTAGQREQY
TRBD1 | TRBJ2-7 | TRBV27 | ASTRSGTESYEQY
. | TRBJ2-7 | TRBV29-1 | SVARTGTDSYEQY
TRBD1 | TRBJ2-1 | TRBV5-1 | ASRSTGASSYNEQF
. | TRBJ1-4 | TRBV2 | ASSHKDSAANEKLF
. | TRBJ2-5 | TRBV7-9 | ASSLGGGETQY
TRBD1 | TRBJ2-3 | TRBV23-1 | ASSQWGLGQGTDTQY
. | TRBJ2-5 | TRBV25-1 | ASSSRGQETQY
. | TRBJ1-1 | TRBV30 | AWSVGKGSWNTEAF
. | TRBJ2-3 | TRBV25-1 | ASSDTFYTDTQY
. | TRBJ2-5 | TRBV18 | ASSPGGETQY
. | . | TRBV4-2 | ASSLARPETQY
TRBD1 | TRBJ1-1 | TRBV29-1 | SVDTDRATEAF
TRBD1 | TRBJ2-7 | TRBV23-1 | ASSQSGQGACEQY
. | TRBJ2-5 | TRBV30 | AWSVPRAYQETQY
. | TRBJ2-5 | TRBV5-4 | ASSRKLAEQETQY